Below, one T cell receptor (beta chain) is given with its context. The data stem from a study of blood T cell repertoires in COVID-19. Study as a whole: Acute and convalescent COVID-19 samples came from the United States, Italy and Spain. Sources were T cells, B-cell-depleted T cells, or PBMCs; the material itself was cDNA or gDNA.

The germline gives CDR1 SNHLY, CDR2 FYNNEI. Trimming removed 7 bases from V and 2 bases from J, with 21 bases in between. CDR3 length: 16 residues. Profiled with immunoSEQ multiplex PCR; TCRdb holds only in-frame clones, not every one. The table shows some 290,000 clones, with roughly nine tenths occurring only once. Seattle's cohort entered during active infection and was followed longitudinally. The chain uses TRBV2 and TRBJ2-7; D is possibly TRBD2 (6 bases). Sequences were obtained from peripheral blood. The sequence derives from a woman younger than 45 with COVID-19, enrolled during active disease. CDR3 nucleotides: TGTGCCAGCAAGGAGGGCTGGCAGGGTAGGGCCTACGAGCAGTACTTC. Translation gives CASKEGWQGRAYEQYF. The complete variable domain, with remaining parts taken from reference TRBV2 and TRBJ2-7, reads EPEVTQTPSHQVTQMGQEVILRCVPISNHLYFYWYRQILGQKVEFLVSFYNNEISEKSEIFDDQFSVERPDGSNFTLKIRSTKLEDSAMYFCASKEGWQGRAYEQYFGPGTRLTVT.